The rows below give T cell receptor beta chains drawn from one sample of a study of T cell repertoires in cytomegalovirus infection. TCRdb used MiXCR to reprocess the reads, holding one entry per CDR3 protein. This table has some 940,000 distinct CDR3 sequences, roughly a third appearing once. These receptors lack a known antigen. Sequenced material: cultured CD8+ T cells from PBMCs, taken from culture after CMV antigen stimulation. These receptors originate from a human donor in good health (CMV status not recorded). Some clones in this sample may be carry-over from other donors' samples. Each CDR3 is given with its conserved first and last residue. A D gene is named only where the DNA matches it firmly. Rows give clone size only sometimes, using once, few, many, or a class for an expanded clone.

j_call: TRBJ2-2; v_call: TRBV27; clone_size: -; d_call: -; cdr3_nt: TGTGCCAGCAGACCCCCAACAGCTACCGGGGAGCTGTTTTTT; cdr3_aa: CASRPPTATGELFF
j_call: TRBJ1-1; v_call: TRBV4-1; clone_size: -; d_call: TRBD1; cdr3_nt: TGCGCCAGCAGCCAAGTCGGGACAGGAGAAGCTTTCTTT; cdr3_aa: CASSQVGTGEAFF
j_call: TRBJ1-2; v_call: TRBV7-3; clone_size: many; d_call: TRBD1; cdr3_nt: TGTGCCAGCAGCTTACCAGCAGGACAGGTCTATGGCTACACCTTC; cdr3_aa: CASSLPAGQVYGYTF
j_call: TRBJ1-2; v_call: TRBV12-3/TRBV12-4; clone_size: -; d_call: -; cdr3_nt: TGTGCCAGCAGTCCCGGGCTCGCGGAGGGCTACACCTTC; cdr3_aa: CASSPGLAEGYTF
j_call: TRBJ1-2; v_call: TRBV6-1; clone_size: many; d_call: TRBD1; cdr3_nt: TGTGCCAGCAGTGAATTTACAGGGGGCTCCTATGGCTACACCTTC; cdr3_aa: CASSEFTGGSYGYTF
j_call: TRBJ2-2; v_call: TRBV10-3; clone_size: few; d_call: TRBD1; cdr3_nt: TGTGCCATCAGGTGGACAGGCCGTGATAACACCGGGGAGCTGTTTTTT; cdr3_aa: CAIRWTGRDNTGELFF
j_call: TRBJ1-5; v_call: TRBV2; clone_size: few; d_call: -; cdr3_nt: TGTGCCAGCAGGCGGGGGCCCGATCAGCCCCAGCATTTT; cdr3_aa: CASRRGPDQPQHF
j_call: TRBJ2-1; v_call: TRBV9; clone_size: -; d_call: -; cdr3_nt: TGTGCCAGCAGCGTAGCTAGCCAAAGCTCCTACAATGAGCAGTTCTTC; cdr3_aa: CASSVASQSSYNEQFF
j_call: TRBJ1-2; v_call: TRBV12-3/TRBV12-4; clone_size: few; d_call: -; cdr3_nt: TGTGCCACCAAGGGAGGGGCCGGCTACACCTTC; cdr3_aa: CATKGGAGYTF
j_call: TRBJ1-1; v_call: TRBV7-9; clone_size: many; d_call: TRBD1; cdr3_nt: TGTGCCAGCAGCTTAGGGACAGGGCGGGAAGCTTTCTTT; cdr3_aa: CASSLGTGREAFF
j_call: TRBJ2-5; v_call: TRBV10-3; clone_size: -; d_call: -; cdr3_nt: TGTGCCATCAGTGGGGGCGCGGGCGGACAGACCCAGTACTTC; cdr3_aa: CAISGGAGGQTQYF
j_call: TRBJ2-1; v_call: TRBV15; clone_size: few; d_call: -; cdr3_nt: TGTGCCACCAGCAGTAGACGGCAGGAAGGCCCTTACAATGAGCAGTTCTTC; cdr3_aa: CATSSRRQEGPYNEQFF
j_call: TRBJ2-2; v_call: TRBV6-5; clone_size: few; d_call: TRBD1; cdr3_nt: TGTGCCAGCAGTTACAAGGGGACAGGCCATAGATGGGACGCCGGGGAGCTGTTTTTT; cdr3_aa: CASSYKGTGHRWDAGELFF
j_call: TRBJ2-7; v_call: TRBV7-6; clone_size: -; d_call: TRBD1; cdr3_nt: TGTGCCAGCAGCCTATTGACAGGGGCAATCCTTTTT; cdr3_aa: CASSLLTGAILF
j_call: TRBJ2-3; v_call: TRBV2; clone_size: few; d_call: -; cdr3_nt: TGTGCCAGCAGTGAGTTAGGAGGAGGCACAGATACGCAGTATTTT; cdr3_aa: CASSELGGGTDTQYF
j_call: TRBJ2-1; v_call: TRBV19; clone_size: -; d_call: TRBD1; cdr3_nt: TGTGCCAGTAGTCCCGGTAGTCAGGGGGCGCTTAATGAGCAGTTCTTC; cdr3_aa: CASSPGSQGALNEQFF
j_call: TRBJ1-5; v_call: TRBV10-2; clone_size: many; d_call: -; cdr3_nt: TGCGCCAGCAGGAGAGGGGGAAATCAGCCCCAGCATTTT; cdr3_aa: CASRRGGNQPQHF
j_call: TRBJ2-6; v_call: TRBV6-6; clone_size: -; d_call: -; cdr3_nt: TGTGCCAGCAGTCAGGGCGTCCTCTCTGGGGCCAACGTCCTGACTTTC; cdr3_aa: CASSQGVLSGANVLTF
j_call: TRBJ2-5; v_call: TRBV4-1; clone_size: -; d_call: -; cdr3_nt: TGCGCCAGCAGCCAAGAGGATACGACAGATCAAGAGACCCAGTACTTC; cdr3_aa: CASSQEDTTDQETQYF
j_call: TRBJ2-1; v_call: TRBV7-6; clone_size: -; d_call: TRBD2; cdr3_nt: TGTGCCAGCAGCTCCCTCATAGCGGGGGCTTCCTACAATGAGCAGTTCTTC; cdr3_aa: CASSSLIAGASYNEQFF
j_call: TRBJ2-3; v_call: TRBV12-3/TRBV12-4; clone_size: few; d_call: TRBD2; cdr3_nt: TGTGCCAGCAGTTTAGGACTAGCGGGGGGAGATACGCAGTATTTT; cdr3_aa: CASSLGLAGGDTQYF
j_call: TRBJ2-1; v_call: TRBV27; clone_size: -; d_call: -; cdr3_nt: TGTGCCAGCAGTTTGGTGGGGGGGCCCTCCAATGAGCAGTTCTTC; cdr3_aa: CASSLVGGPSNEQFF
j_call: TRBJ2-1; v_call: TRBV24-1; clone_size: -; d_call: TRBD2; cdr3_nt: TGTGCCACCAGTGGGGGACTAGCGGTGGTATACAATGAGCAGTTCTTC; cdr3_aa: CATSGGLAVVYNEQFF
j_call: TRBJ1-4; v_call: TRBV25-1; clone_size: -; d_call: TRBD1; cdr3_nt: TGTGCCAGCAGTGAAAGGACAGGGCCATACACCATTAATGAAAAACTGTTTTTT; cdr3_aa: CASSERTGPYTINEKLFF
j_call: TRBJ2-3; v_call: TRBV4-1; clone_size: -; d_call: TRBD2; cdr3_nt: TGCGCCAGCAGCCAACCCTATCTTAGCGGGGACTCGGCAGATACGCAGTATTTT; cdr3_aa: CASSQPYLSGDSADTQYF
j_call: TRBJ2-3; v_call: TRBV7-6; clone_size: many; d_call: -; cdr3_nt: TGTGCCAGCGGAGGAGTTCTTTACACAGATACGCAGTATTTT; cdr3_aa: CASGGVLYTDTQYF
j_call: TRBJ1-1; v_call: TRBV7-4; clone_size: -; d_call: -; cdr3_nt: TGTGCCAGCAGCAGTACAGGGCGGGTTGAAGCTTTCTTT; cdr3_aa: CASSSTGRVEAFF